The 21 T cell receptor beta chains given below trace back to one sample, sequenced in a study of T-cell reconstitution after alpha-beta-depleted transplantation in children (dated by TCRdb to the mid-2010s). The library was prepared using PCR. Sequenced on an Illumina HiSeq 2500. TCR libraries were prepared with molecular barcoding, using unique molecular identifiers to normalize TCRbeta repertoire quantification. The public reads were run again by TCRdb, first through fastp at Q25 and then through MiXCR, and only productive beta chains were kept. Rows are combined by CDR3 protein, so each entry shows the most common genes and DNA. The sample contains about 230,000 distinct CDR3 sequences, approximately 9.9% of them found a single time. Clones ranked in the top ten supply approximately 4.7% of the sample. This material consisted of PBMCs from the stem cell graft donor, taken from the stem cell graft. The origin of the receptors is a human donor who donated a stem cell graft to a child with SCID.

Many counts were recorded for this clonotype. This chain joins TRBV10-3 and TRBJ2-7; 9 bases are a match to TRBD1. This CDR3 has 12 amino acids. CDR1 is ENHRY and CDR2 is SYGVKD in the germline V gene. The V segment lost 10 bases and the J segment 3 bases; nucleotides outside the gene matches: 4. The CDR3 DNA reads TGTGCCACCGCGGGACAGGGCTACGAGCAGTACTTC. As protein: CATAGQGYEQYF.

This chain's CDR3 is CASSGFPMANTGELFF. CDR3 nucleotides: TGTGCCAGCAGCGGATTTCCAATGGCGAACACCGGGGAGCTGTTTTTT. V is TRBV11-1 and J is TRBJ2-2, with D hard to call. There are 16 residues in the CDR3. Trimming took 5 bases from V and 0 from J, leaving 13 bases between them. CDR1 and CDR2 (germline): SGHAT, FQDESV (reference sequence).

The V call is TRBV5-1, the J call TRBJ2-7; 8 bases map to TRBD1. The length of the CDR3 is 14 residues. Losses at the gene ends were 3 bases for V and 3 bases for J; bases not matched to a gene: 5. Germline CDR1 SGHRS, CDR2 YFSETQ. CDR3 bases: TGCGCCAGCAGCTGGTCACAGGGGGACTACGAGCAGTACTTC. Protein sequence: CASSWSQGDYEQYF.

The table lists this clonotype with many counts. V gene TRBV11-1 combines with J gene TRBJ2-7; D unresolved. This CDR3 is built from 15 residues. Germline values: CDR1 SGHAT, CDR2 FQDESV (reference sequence). V lost 0 bases and J 2 bases, leaving 11 bases between the germline ends. This CDR3 is CASSLAPGLAYEQYF. The DNA of the CDR3 is TGTGCCAGCAGCTTAGCTCCGGGTCTAGCCTACGAGCAGTACTTC.

This clonotype was counted many times. The chain carries TRBV20-1 and TRBJ2-5, with D unclear. V lost 0 bases and J lost 1, with 9 bases in between. Germline V lookup: CDR1 DFQATT, CDR2 SNEGSKA (reference sequence). The length of the CDR3 is 14 residues. The CDR3 DNA is TGCAGTGCTAGAGAAATCAGTCTCCAAGAGACCCAGTACTTC. Its protein is CSAREISLQETQYF.

This clonotype was observed many times. The chain employs TRBV5-1 and TRBJ1-1; no definite D call. V was shortened by 4 bases and J by 5 bases, with 15 bases between the two germline ends. CDR1 SGHRS and CDR2 YFSETQ come from the germline V gene. The CDR3 runs 14 residues. As DNA, the CDR3 is TGCGCCAGCAGCCCGTTGGGGTTTTCAACTGAAGCTTTCTTT. It specifies CASSPLGFSTEAFF.

This clonotype came up many times. This chain links TRBV3-1 with TRBJ2-1; 9 bases align to TRBD2. Trimming cost V 1 base and J 1 base; bases outside gene matches: 8. The CDR3 length is 18 residues. Looked up from germline, CDR1 is LGHDT and CDR2 is YNNKEL (reference sequence). This CDR3 reads CASSQGLAGPISYNEQFF. For the CDR3, the DNA is TGTGCCAGCAGCCAAGGCCTAGCGGGGCCCATTTCCTACAATGAGCAGTTCTTC.

This clonotype was detected many times. V gene TRBV12-3 or TRBV12-4 combines with J gene TRBJ2-7; D gene uncertain. V was trimmed by 1 base and J by 5 bases, leaving 9 bases between them. The CDR3 sequence is 13 residues long. CDR3 bases: TGTGCCAGCAGTTTAGGGACGAGCAACGAGCAGTACTTC. Protein sequence: CASSLGTSNEQYF.

This clonotype was detected ten times or more. The genes are TRBV7-9 and TRBJ2-3; D is unresolved. The CDR3 runs to 14 residues. Trimming cost V 5 bases and J 3 bases, with 12 bases left between them. Germline V gene lookup returns CDR1 SEHNR and CDR2 FQNEAQ (reference sequence). For the CDR3, the DNA is TGTGCCAGCAGCATATCGGACGGGACAGATACGCAGTATTTT. Translating gives CASSISDGTDTQYF. The entire variable domain, with the rest obtained from reference TRBV7-9 and TRBJ2-3, is as follows: DTGVSQNPRHKITKRGQNVTFRCDPISEHNRLYWYRQTLGQGPEFLTYFQNEAQLEKSRLLSDRFSAERPKGSFSTLEIQRTEQGDSAMYLCASSISDGTDTQYFGPGTRLTVL.

Many counts were recorded for this clonotype. The rearrangement uses TRBV7-9 and TRBJ1-1; D is unclear. This CDR3 contains 13 residues. V shed 1 base and J shed 7 bases, with 10 bases lying between them. Germline lookup yields CDR1 SEHNR and CDR2 FQNEAQ (reference sequence). CDR3 coding DNA: TGTGCCAGCAGCTTAGGGAGTATAGGTGAAGCTTTCTTT. This translates into CASSLGSIGEAFF.

Many counts were recorded for this clonotype. The chain employs TRBV7-2 and TRBJ2-7; D remains unclear. The V end lost 5 bases, the J end lost 4 bases, and 18 bases lay between the germline ends. Per germline, CDR1 SGHTA and CDR2 FQGNSA. There are 15 residues in the CDR3. The CDR3 is CASSHSMSPTYEQYF. The CDR3 DNA is TGTGCCAGCAGCCATAGCATGAGCCCAACATACGAGCAGTACTTC.

This clonotype was observed many times. The chain combines TRBV5-1 with TRBJ2-5; D is undetermined. Trimming took off 7 bases at V and 2 bases at J, with 12 bases between the two ends. In germline, CDR1 is SGHRS, CDR2 YFSETQ. CDR3 length: 13 amino acids. The CDR3 DNA follows: TGCGCCAGCGCACTCGAGATTCAAGAGACCCAGTACTTC. It encodes CASALEIQETQYF.

At least ten counts were recorded for this clonotype. V is TRBV9 and J is TRBJ2-1; D not resolved. V lost 0 bases and J lost 12, with 19 bases in between. The CDR3 extends over 15 amino acids. Germline CDR1 is SGDLS and CDR2 is YYNGEE. The CDR3 here is CASSVDSQFYKGQFF. For the CDR3, the DNA is TGTGCCAGCAGCGTAGATAGTCAGTTCTACAAAGGGCAGTTCTTC.

This clonotype was counted at least ten times. The chain is built from TRBV5-1 and TRBJ2-2, with no clear D. V shed 6 bases and J shed 4 bases, with 4 bases lying between them. Germline V gene sequence: CDR1 SGHRS, CDR2 YFSETQ. This CDR3 is 11 amino acids long. The CDR3 sequence is CASTITGELFF. The CDR3 DNA sequence: TGCGCCAGCACCATCACCGGGGAGCTGTTTTTT. The full variable domain, completed using reference TRBV5-1 and TRBJ2-2, is KAGVTQTPRYLIKTRGQQVTLSCSPISGHRSVSWYQQTPGQGLQFLFEYFSETQRNKGNFPGRFSGRQFSNSRSEMNVSTLELGDSALYLCASTITGELFFGEGSRLTVL.

This clonotype was seen many times. This rearrangement joins TRBV5-1 to TRBJ2-3, with TRBD1 identical over 7 bases. Germline lookup yields CDR1 SGHRS and CDR2 YFSETQ. Trimming cost V 0 bases and J 5 bases; bases outside gene matches: 12. This CDR3 contains 17 residues. DNA of the CDR3: TGCGCCAGCAGCTTGGCAGAACTCCGGGACAGAGAAGATACGCAGTATTTT. This encodes CASSLAELRDREDTQYF.

This clonotype appeared many times. CDR3 protein: CASLGGDYGYTF. CDR3 sequence (DNA): TGTGCCAGCTTGGGCGGGGATTATGGCTACACCTTC. The chain uses TRBV7-9 and TRBJ1-2; D is ambiguous. The CDR3 spans 12 residues. The germline V gene has CDR1 SEHNR and CDR2 FQNEAQ (reference sequence). Deletions cut 8 bases from V and 5 bases from J, with 12 bases between.

Ten or more counts support this clonotype. This chain joins TRBV20-1 and TRBJ2-2, with D perhaps matching TRBD1 (6 bases). With 0 bases removed from V and 5 bases from J, the gap between germline ends came to 10 bases. This CDR3 region has 14 residues. Germline assignment: CDR1 DFQATT and CDR2 SNEGSKA (reference sequence). Here the CDR3 reads CSARDAGETGELFF. CDR3 coding DNA: TGCAGTGCTAGAGATGCAGGGGAGACCGGGGAGCTGTTTTTT.

This clonotype was counted ten times or more. This chain links TRBV7-8 with TRBJ1-5; possible D gene TRBD1, 5 bases. Trimming pared 4 bases from V and 6 bases from J, leaving 10 bases between. From germline, CDR1 is SGHVS and CDR2 FQNEAQ. The CDR3 sequence is 13 residues long. CDR3 sequence: CASSSRGGQPQHF. The CDR3 DNA sequence: TGTGCCAGCAGCTCGCGGGGGGGTCAGCCCCAGCATTTT. Filled out from reference TRBV7-8 and TRBJ1-5, the complete variable domain reads GAGVSQSPRYKVAKRGQDVALRCDPISGHVSLFWYQQALGQGPEFLTYFQNEAQLDKSGLPSDRFFAERPEGSVSTLKIQRTQQEDSAVYLCASSSRGGQPQHFGDGTRLSIL.

This clonotype was counted ten times or more. The V and J genes are TRBV20-1 and TRBJ1-1; D not resolved. The CDR3 consists of 15 residues. Between the trimmed V and J ends, which lost 2 bases and 6 bases, there was a span of 19 bases. The germline V gene has CDR1 DFQATT and CDR2 SNEGSKA (reference sequence). This chain's CDR3 is CSARSSGRPTAEAFF. The CDR3 DNA follows: TGCAGTGCTAGATCTTCCGGACGGCCTACTGCTGAAGCTTTCTTT.

This clonotype was seen repeatedly, ten times or more. The rearrangement uses TRBV18 and TRBJ1-1; the match to TRBD1 covers 12 bases. Germline CDR1 is KGHSH and CDR2 is LQKENI. V was pared by 1 base and J by 0 bases, with 3 bases of the junction left unmatched. CDR3 length: 17 amino acids. CDR3 in amino acids: CASSPRGQGAVNTEAFF. CDR3 in DNA: TGTGCCAGCTCACCACGGGGACAGGGGGCGGTGAACACTGAAGCTTTCTTT.

This clonotype was picked up many times. This chain joins TRBV12-3 or TRBV12-4 and TRBJ1-6; D is undetermined. V gave up 3 bases and J gave up 4 bases, with 1 base separating them. CDR3 length: 12 residues. This CDR3 is CASSLYNSPLHF. In DNA, the CDR3 is TGTGCCAGCAGTTTGTATAATTCACCCCTCCACTTT.